The 27 T cell receptor beta chains in this list originate from one sample, sequenced in a study of response to subunit inactivated influenza vaccine. TCRdb used MiXCR to reprocess the RT-PCR reads, holding one entry per CDR3 protein. The sample has a few hundred thousand distinct CDR3 sequences, about a fifth seen once; the top ten hold around 9.6%. The sequencing used PBMCs from blood, collected 21 months after vaccination. The receptors here all came from a man aged 50 to 69 who received an inactivated influenza vaccine.

Regarding this clonotype: A read error may produce the germline difference seen at one junction end. The chain links TRBV5-4 to TRBJ1-2, with 12 nucleotides matching TRBD1. CDR1 is SGHNT, CDR2 YYREEE, per germline (reference sequence). CDR3 length equals 17 residues. The CDR3 DNA is TGTGCCGGCAGCCGCGAGGGACAGGGGGCTCGGGGCTCTGGCTACACCTTC. This encodes CAGSREGQGARGSGYTF.

The chain employs TRBV28 and TRBJ1-5, with a weak D call TRBD1 (5 bases). Per the germline V gene, CDR1 is MDHEN and CDR2 is SYDVKM. The CDR3 has 15 amino acids. The ends were cut back, 2 bases at V and 1 base at J, with 9 bases in the middle. This chain's CDR3 is CASSLTGESNQPQHF. CDR3 in DNA: TGTGCCAGCAGTTTAACGGGGGAGAGCAATCAGCCCCAGCATTTT.

V usage is TRBV6-1 and J usage is TRBJ1-1; D is undetermined. Germline V lookup: CDR1 MNHNS, CDR2 SASEGT. This CDR3 region has 14 residues. V shed 2 bases and J shed 1 base, with 8 bases lying between them. This CDR3 is CASSEWAGNTEAFF. Written as DNA, the CDR3 is TGTGCCAGCAGTGAATGGGCGGGGAACACTGAAGCTTTCTTT.

The chain couples TRBV20-1 to TRBJ1-5; 8 nucleotides align to TRBD1. Per germline, CDR1 DFQATT and CDR2 SNEGSKA (reference sequence). The trim removed 0 bases at V and 5 bases at J, leaving 9 bases unmatched. The CDR3 runs to 16 residues. CDR3 coding DNA: TGCAGTGCTAGAGACCTAACAGGGGGGGTCGATCAGCCCCAGCATTTT. Protein product: CSARDLTGGVDQPQHF.

This clonotype came up a few times. The chain joins TRBV4-2 to TRBJ2-1; 8 bases are a match to TRBD2. CDR1 and CDR2 from the germline V gene are LGHNA and YNFKEQ. Unmatched junction bases numbered 17, after V lost 5 bases and J lost 5 bases. This CDR3 is 18 amino acids long. The CDR3 sequence: CASSAFVGGALGHNEQFF. As DNA, the CDR3 is TGTGCCAGCAGCGCATTTGTCGGGGGGGCGCTCGGGCACAATGAGCAGTTCTTC.

The rearrangement joins TRBV18 to TRBJ1-2; TRBD1 is a possible D gene (5 bases). The V gene lost 0 bases and the J gene lost 2 bases, with 13 bases spanning the gap. Germline loops: CDR1 KGHSH, CDR2 LQKENI. The CDR3 runs to 16 residues. The CDR3 DNA reads as TGTGCCAGCTCACCACCATCGGGGGGGACCAACTATGGCTACACCTTC. Protein sequence: CASSPPSGGTNYGYTF. Full variable domain (rest looked up from reference TRBV18 and TRBJ1-2): NAGVMQNPRHLVRRRGQEARLRCSPMKGHSHVYWYRQLPEEGLKFMVYLQKENIIDESGMPKERFSAEFPKEGPSILRIQQVVRGDSAAYFCASSPPSGGTNYGYTFGSGTRLTVV.

The J gene is TRBJ1-1, the V gene TRBV18; 7 nucleotides align to TRBD1. The ends lost 2 bases at V and 3 bases at J; junction bases unmatched: 9. In germline, CDR1 is KGHSH, CDR2 LQKENI. CDR3 length equals 16 residues. The CDR3: CASSPWKGARDTEAFF. The CDR3 DNA follows: TGTGCCAGCTCACCATGGAAGGGGGCGCGTGACACTGAAGCTTTCTTT.

This clonotype was detected only a few times. The chain carries TRBV15 and TRBJ1-2; possibly TRBD1 for D (5 bases). This CDR3 comprises 14 residues. Trimming shortened V by 0 bases and J by 5 bases, and 10 bases separated the two germline ends. CDR1 LNHNV and CDR2 YYDKDF come from the germline V gene (reference sequence). CDR3 coding DNA: TGTGCCACCAGCAGAGATGGGGCAGGATATGGCTACACCTTC. Its protein product is CATSRDGAGYGYTF.

The chain joins TRBV11-2 to TRBJ2-2; TRBD2 agrees at 9 bases. The germline V gene has CDR1 SGHAT and CDR2 FQNNGV. With V trimmed by 0 bases and J by 5 bases, 10 bases remained unmatched. The length of the CDR3 is 18 residues. The CDR3 DNA is TGTGCCAGCAGCTTAGATCTGCGGGAGGGCCTTGATACCGGGGAGCTGTTTTTT. Protein: CASSLDLREGLDTGELFF. The full variable domain, rest sourced from reference TRBV11-2 and TRBJ2-2, is EAGVAQSPRYKIIEKRQSVAFWCNPISGHATLYWYQQILGQGPKLLIQFQNNGVVDDSQLPKDRFSAERLKGVDSTLKIQPAKLEDSAVYLCASSLDLREGLDTGELFFGEGSRLTVL.

This chain links TRBV6-5 with TRBJ2-3; D is undetermined. The germline V and J ends were trimmed by 4 bases and 4 bases, with 12 bases remaining between them. Germline CDR1 MNHEY, CDR2 SVGAGI. The length of the CDR3 is 14 residues. The CDR3 DNA reads as TGTGCCAGCAGTTTCAGAGGAATGTCAGATACGCAGTATTTT. This sequence encodes CASSFRGMSDTQYF.

This clonotype was observed once. The rearrangement joins TRBV30 to TRBJ2-3, with 12 bases matching TRBD2. Germline-derived CDR1 and CDR2 are GTSNPN and SVGIG (reference sequence). This CDR3 spans 14 amino acids. The ends lost 2 bases at V and 3 bases at J; junction bases unmatched: 0. The CDR3 sequence is CAWSLAGGTDTQYF. The CDR3 nucleotides are TGTGCCTGGAGTCTAGCGGGGGGGACAGATACGCAGTATTTT.

The chain combines TRBV2 with TRBJ2-7, with 11 nucleotides matching TRBD1. This CDR3 contains 14 residues. V was pared by 4 bases and J by 7 bases, with 6 bases of the junction left unmatched. The germline V gene has CDR1 SNHLY and CDR2 FYNNEI. The DNA for the CDR3 is TGTGCCAGCAGTGGGGGACAGGGGGACAAGGAGCAGTACTTC. Translated, it gives CASSGGQGDKEQYF.

This clonotype has at least ten counts. The V and J genes are TRBV7-2 and TRBJ1-2; D is undetermined. V lost 5 bases, J lost 6 bases, and 16 bases lay in between. The CDR3 covers 14 residues. CDR1 and CDR2 from the germline V gene are SGHTA and FQGNSA. This chain's CDR3 is CASSLDGNSHGYTF. The CDR3 DNA reads TGTGCCAGCAGCCTAGACGGAAATTCTCATGGCTACACCTTC.

The V and J genes are TRBV12-3 or TRBV12-4 and TRBJ1-2, with D hard to call. The CDR3 contains 12 residues. V was trimmed by 6 bases and J by 6 bases, leaving 11 bases between them. CDR3 sequence reads: CASSPRVHGYTF. CDR3 sequence (DNA): TGTGCCAGCAGCCCTCGGGTTCATGGCTACACCTTC.

V is TRBV28 and J is TRBJ2-7, with D perhaps TRBD1 or TRBD2 (5 bases each). The CDR3 covers 16 residues. With 5 bases removed from V and 6 bases from J, the gap between germline ends came to 23 bases. Germline CDR1 is MDHEN and CDR2 is SYDVKM. Here the CDR3 DNA reads TGTGCCAGCAGTCGTCCGTACGGGGCTGCGGATCTCGAGCAGTACTTC. Translating gives CASSRPYGAADLEQYF.

The V call is TRBV11-2, the J call TRBJ2-1; 9 nucleotides line up with TRBD1. This CDR3 contains 17 residues. V was pared by 3 bases and J by 0 bases, with 6 bases of the junction left unmatched. Germline V gives CDR1 SGHAT, CDR2 FQNNGV. The CDR3 DNA reads TGTGCCAGCAGCTTCCGCGGACAGGGGAGCTCCTACAATGAGCAGTTCTTC. It specifies CASSFRGQGSSYNEQFF.

This clonotype was counted only a few times. J is TRBJ1-2 and V is TRBV5-4, with 8 bases lining up with TRBD1. Trimming cost V 4 bases and J 3 bases; bases outside gene matches: 5. The length of the CDR3 is 14 residues. The germline gives CDR1 SGHNT, CDR2 YYREEE (reference sequence). The CDR3 DNA sequence: TGTGCCAGCAGCAGTAACAGGGGGGACTATGGCTACACCTTC. Its protein product is CASSSNRGDYGYTF.

CDR3 DNA: TGTGCCAGCAGCGGGACAGGGTCGGTCTATGGCTACACCTTC. This gives the protein CASSGTGSVYGYTF. J is TRBJ1-2 and V is TRBV5-6; 9 bases are shared with TRBD1. The V and J ends lost 4 bases and 4 bases, in that order; junction bases with no gene match: 5. The CDR3 length is 14 residues. The germline CDR1 and CDR2 sequences are SGHDT and YYEEEE.

The J gene is TRBJ2-2, the V gene TRBV5-5, with 7 bases lining up with TRBD1. CDR1 and CDR2 from the germline V gene are SGHKS and YYEKEE (reference sequence). There are 13 residues in the CDR3. V trimming: 4 bases; J trimming: 7 bases; junction bases outside the gene matches: 4. The DNA for the CDR3 is TGTGCCAGCAGCGTACAGGGGAACGGGGAGCTGTTTTTT. Translation gives CASSVQGNGELFF.

With regard to this clonotype: This may come from a read error, since a much larger clone is one base off. This chain uses TRBV27 with TRBJ1-2; weak D call: TRBD1 (6 bases). This CDR3 contains 13 residues. Trimming cost V 8 bases and J 4 bases, with 14 bases left between them. Germline V gene data show CDR1 as MNHEY and CDR2 as SMNVEV (reference sequence). The CDR3 is CASGSPTGYGYTF. DNA of the CDR3: TGTGCCAGCGGTTCCCCGACAGGCTATGGCTACACCTTC.

The genes are TRBV6-2 or TRBV6-3 and TRBJ2-1; 7 bases align to TRBD1. The CDR3 covers 15 residues. Germline trimming cut 6 bases from V and 7 bases from J; bases unmatched to any gene: 12. Per the germline V gene, CDR1 is MNHEY and CDR2 is SVGEGT. CDR3 protein: CASRTGFLGSNEQFF. CDR3 sequence (DNA): TGTGCCAGCAGGACAGGGTTTTTGGGGTCGAATGAGCAGTTCTTC.

This clonotype came up many times. V is TRBV29-1 and J is TRBJ1-1; TRBD1 is a possible D gene (6 bases). With 7 bases removed from V and 0 bases from J, the gap between germline ends came to 12 bases. CDR1 and CDR2 (germline): SQVTM, ANQGSEA. CDR3 length: 13 amino acids. The CDR3 sequence: CSGRGLMNTEAFF. CDR3 nucleotides: TGCAGCGGCAGGGGCCTTATGAACACTGAAGCTTTCTTT.

The rearrangement uses TRBV19 and TRBJ2-1; D call uncertain. The CDR3 spans 11 residues. CDR1 LNHDA and CDR2 SQIVND come from the germline V gene (reference sequence). V was trimmed by 8 bases and J by 8 bases, leaving 10 bases between them. The CDR3 reads CASSEVDEQFF. In nucleotides, the CDR3 is TGTGCCAGTTCAGAGGTCGATGAGCAGTTCTTC.

The chain has TRBV20-1 and TRBJ1-5; D possibly corresponds to TRBD1 (6 bases). The CDR3 sequence is 14 residues long. V lost 5 bases and J 1 base, leaving 12 bases between the germline ends. Germline V CDR1 and CDR2: DFQATT, SNEGSKA (reference sequence). The CDR3 loop reads CSAVSGGSNQPQHF. The CDR3 DNA is TGCAGTGCTGTCTCCGGGGGCAGCAATCAGCCCCAGCATTTT.

The chain recombines TRBV20-1 with TRBJ2-2; TRBD2 aligns across 10 bases. The CDR3 covers 18 residues. The germline V gene encodes CDR1 DFQATT and CDR2 SNEGSKA (reference sequence). The junction had 12 bases not matched to a gene; V was cut back by 1 base and J by 4 bases. This CDR3 is CSARGYFSGRAGTGELFF. CDR3 nucleotides: TGCAGTGCTAGAGGTTACTTCAGCGGGAGGGCCGGCACCGGGGAGCTGTTTTTT.

The J gene is TRBJ1-6, the V gene TRBV20-1, with D hard to call. V was cut by 0 bases and J by 4 bases, with 4 bases left in between. Germline V gene lookup returns CDR1 DFQATT and CDR2 SNEGSKA (reference sequence). The CDR3 has 13 amino acids. The CDR3 is CSAREDYNSPLHF. The CDR3, as DNA: TGCAGTGCTAGAGAGGATTATAATTCACCCCTCCACTTT.

The CDR3 region has the DNA TGTGCCAGCAGTTTAGAACTAGCGGGAACCGGTGAGCAGTACTTC. Its protein is CASSLELAGTGEQYF. The chain recombines TRBV12-3 or TRBV12-4 with TRBJ2-7; 10 bases fit TRBD2. The CDR3 has 15 amino acids. The ends lost 1 base at V and 7 bases at J; junction bases unmatched: 7.